One T cell receptor beta chain is described in this entry. Antigen: not known. V was clipped by 4 bases and J by 3 bases; unmatched bases: 6. This CDR3 comprises 14 residues. Germline V gives CDR1 SGHNT, CDR2 YYREEE (reference sequence). The sample comes from a study of cytomegalovirus exposure and HLA in healthy donors. Overall study results and limits: A later analysis showed TCR association rates differing by HLA locus, peaking at DRB1 and lowest at HLA-C. Presence/absence analyses assumed roughly uniform sequencing depth across donors. Testing in vitro showed a few CMV-associated chains specific for CMV antigens.

This PCR relied on a set of 60 Vbeta primers and 13 Jbeta primers. The method was immunoSEQ multiplex PCR; TCRdb's version includes in-frame clones alone and lacks a portion of them. The data contain 100,000 to 150,000 clones, about 80% of them seen just once; the ten biggest clones take up about 4%. The receptor was isolated from a woman aged 40 to 49 in good health and CMV-seronegative. The sample taken for sequencing was PBMCs. The chain combines TRBV5-4 with TRBJ1-1; 7 nucleotides agree with TRBD1. CDR3 residues: CASSRNRGDTEAFF. The CDR3 region has the DNA TGTGCCAGCAGCAGGAACAGGGGTGACACTGAAGCTTTCTTT.